The following is a T cell receptor beta chain sequence with its context. The source of the sample is a study of CD8+CD57+ T cells in acquired aplastic anemia. Profiling that covered TCR beta VDJ and CDR3 relied on genomic DNA as its template. TCRdb redid the calling of the reads with MiXCR, one entry per CDR3 protein. The data show approximately 80,000 distinct CDR3 sequences, just over 70% seen once. Germline V CDR1 and CDR2: SQVTM, ANQGSEA. This CDR3 contains 9 residues. The ends were cut back, 6 bases at V and 8 bases at J, with 7 bases in the middle. Sequenced patients had shown CD8+CD57+ cell expansion by flow cytometry. Severe acquired aplastic anemia affected all patients.

The receptor's source is a human donor with aplastic anemia. The genes are TRBV29-1 and TRBJ1-2; TRBD1 might be the D (5 bases). Sample: sorted CD4+, CD8+, or CD8+CD57+ T cells (not recorded which) from PBMCs. In DNA, the CDR3 is TGCAGCGTGGCAGGGGGCTACACCTTC. It encodes CSVAGGYTF.